Listed below are T cell receptor beta chains from one sample, sequenced in a study of shared clonotypes between healthy human individuals. Sequencing was performed with immunoSEQ multiplex PCR; in TCRdb, only in-frame clones are kept and a portion is missing. The sample holds more than 900,000 clones; around 82% are singletons and the top ten take 0.61%. The sequenced sample was memory CD4+ T cells from PBMCs. Every receptor here comes from a man aged 18 to 30 in good health. Some clones in this sample may be carry-over from other donors' samples. CDR3s include the opening cysteine and the closing phenylalanine or tryptophan. A D gene is named only where the DNA matches it firmly. Clone size is stated in some rows and not others, as once, few, many or a class when expanded.

V,J,D,length,size,CDR3,DNA
TRBV18,TRBJ1-1,.,14,once,CASSPREGNTEAFF,TGTGCCAGCTCACCACGGGAGGGGAACACTGAAGCTTTCTTT
TRBV5-1,TRBJ1-1,TRBD1,14,few,CASTTGGSTEKAFF,TGCGCCAGCACGACAGGGGGCAGTACTGAAAAAGCTTTCTTT
TRBV18,TRBJ1-2,.,15,.,CASSGSGTDFYGYTF,TGTGCCAGCTCGGGATCCGGGACGGACTTCTATGGCTACACCTTC
TRBV5-4,TRBJ2-7,TRBD1,12,.,CVTGTEAYEQYF,TGTGTCACCGGGACAGAAGCCTACGAGCAGTACTTC
TRBV2,TRBJ1-1,.,13,few,CASSVRVGTEAFF,TGTGCCAGCAGTGTTCGTGTGGGGACTGAAGCTTTCTTT
TRBV15,TRBJ2-7,.,14,few,CATSRETHQRQQYF,TGTGCCACCAGCAGAGAAACCCACCAGCGACAGCAGTACTTC
TRBV6-6,TRBJ1-1,.,15,few,CASSYLQGLNTEAFF,TGTGCCAGCAGTTACTTGCAGGGTCTTAACACTGAAGCTTTCTTT
TRBV10-1,TRBJ1-1,.,11,.,CASSESTEAFF,TGCGCCAGCAGTGAGTCGACTGAAGCTTTCTTT
TRBV7-2,TRBJ1-1,.,13,few,CASSPRRKTEAFF,TGTGCCAGCAGCCCACGACGGAAGACTGAAGCTTTCTTT
TRBV6-1,TRBJ1-2,.,13,.,CASSPGQYYGYTF,TGTGCCAGCAGTCCCGGACAGTACTATGGCTACACCTTC
TRBV13,TRBJ1-4,.,14,.,CASSLDRRPGKLFF,TGTGCCAGCAGCCTCGACAGGCGGCCTGGAAAACTGTTTTTT
TRBV19,TRBJ2-2,.,15,.,CASTPGDTNTGELFF,TGTGCCAGTACCCCGGGAGATACGAACACCGGGGAGCTGTTTTTT
TRBV5-1,TRBJ1-4,TRBD1,15,.,CASSIQGAANEKLFF,TGCGCCAGCAGCATACAGGGGGCGGCTAATGAAAAACTGTTTTTT
TRBV4-2,TRBJ2-3,TRBD1,15,.,CASSPTGDRTDTQYF,TGTGCCAGCAGCCCTACAGGGGACCGCACAGATACGCAGTATTTT
TRBV27,TRBJ1-1,TRBD1,17,.,CASRITGTGNINTEAFF,TGTGCCAGCAGGATAACCGGGACAGGGAATATTAACACTGAAGCTTTCTTT
TRBV14,TRBJ2-1,TRBD2,18,few,CASSSRTSGSNSYNEQFF,TGTGCCAGCAGCTCCCGGACTAGCGGGAGTAACTCCTACAATGAGCAGTTCTTC
TRBV7-9,TRBJ2-3,TRBD1,16,.,CASIHKRTGPGDTQYF,TGTGCCAGCATCCATAAGAGGACAGGGCCAGGAGATACGCAGTATTTT
TRBV27,TRBJ2-1,.,16,.,CASGGVGTPSYNEQFF,TGTGCCAGCGGAGGGGTCGGGACACCTTCCTACAATGAGCAGTTCTTC
TRBV6-1,TRBJ2-7,.,11,many,CASSERDEQYF,TGTGCCAGCAGTGAACGTGACGAGCAGTACTTC
TRBV29-1,TRBJ2-7,.,16,.,CSVLAQTVRSSYEQYF,TGCAGCGTTCTCGCCCAGACAGTGAGGAGCTCCTACGAGCAGTACTTC
TRBV29-1,TRBJ2-1,.,15,.,CSVGSGEDLYNEQFF,TGCAGCGTTGGGTCGGGGGAAGACTTATACAATGAGCAGTTCTTC
TRBV30,TRBJ2-7,.,16,.,CAWSGPGSSYTYEQYF,TGTGCCTGGAGTGGGCCGGGGTCCTCATATACCTACGAGCAGTACTTC
TRBV19,TRBJ1-2,.,15,few,CASSPRGSRPSGYTF,TGTGCCAGTAGTCCGCGTGGGTCGCGGCCTTCTGGCTACACCTTC
TRBV9,TRBJ2-3,TRBD1,17,.,CASSPRPGQGALGTQYF,TGTGCCAGCAGCCCTCGCCCGGGCCAGGGGGCCCTGGGGACGCAGTATTTT
TRBV27,TRBJ1-1,.,16,.,CASSLGQGRGYTEAFF,TGTGCCAGCAGTTTAGGGCAGGGAAGGGGGTACACTGAAGCTTTCTTT
TRBV6-1,TRBJ2-7,.,13,.,CASSEAGWTPRYF,TGTGCCAGCAGTGAAGCAGGGTGGACCCCAAGGTACTTC
TRBV5-1,TRBJ2-5,TRBD2,15,.,CASSPGAGGQETQYF,TGCGCCAGCAGCCCTGGGGCGGGAGGGCAAGAGACCCAGTACTTC
TRBV5-6,TRBJ1-5,.,15,.,CASSLRETDNQPQHF,TGTGCCAGCAGCCTAAGGGAGACAGACAATCAGCCCCAGCATTTT
TRBV13,TRBJ2-7,.,13,.,CASSNTRAYEQYF,TGTGCCAGCAGCAACACCCGGGCCTACGAGCAGTACTTC
TRBV5-1,TRBJ2-6,TRBD1,16,.,CASSQSTGAGANVLTF,TGCGCCAGCAGCCAATCTACAGGGGCCGGGGCCAACGTCCTGACTTTC
TRBV10-3,TRBJ1-3,.,12,.,CATEGRRNTIYF,TGTGCCACCGAGGGACGACGAAACACCATATATTTT
TRBV28,TRBJ1-2,.,15,.,CASSSPQLSNYGYTF,TGTGCCAGCAGTTCCCCACAGCTCTCTAACTATGGCTACACCTTC
TRBV20-1,TRBJ2-3,.,11,few,CSAVSTDTQYF,TGCAGTGCTGTGAGCACAGATACGCAGTATTTT
TRBV28,TRBJ2-7,.,13,.,CASSFPGVGEQYF,TGTGCCAGCAGTTTTCCAGGGGTGGGCGAGCAGTACTTC
TRBV30,TRBJ2-7,.,13,.,CAWVERVDYEQYF,TGTGCCTGGGTAGAACGGGTGGACTACGAGCAGTACTTC
TRBV4-3,TRBJ1-1,TRBD1,14,once,CASSPQTGDTEAFF,TGCGCCAGCAGCCCACAGACAGGGGACACTGAAGCTTTCTTT
TRBV5-4,TRBJ1-3,.,17,.,CASSLEPHLSSGNTIYF,TGTGCCAGCAGCTTGGAACCCCACTTGAGCTCTGGAAACACCATATATTTT
TRBV11-1,TRBJ2-7,.,14,.,CASSFRADNYEQYF,TGTGCCAGCAGCTTCCGGGCAGATAACTACGAGCAGTACTTC
TRBV4-2,TRBJ2-1,.,15,few,CASSRIGSSYNEQFF,TGTGCCAGCAGCCGAATCGGGAGCTCCTACAATGAGCAGTTCTTC
TRBV27,TRBJ1-2,.,17,few,CASRLKASGSSLGGYTF,TGTGCCAGCAGGCTGAAGGCTTCGGGTTCTTCGTTGGGCGGCTACACCTTC
TRBV28,TRBJ1-1,TRBD1,11,.,CASSDRVGAFF,TGTGCCAGCAGTGACAGGGTTGGAGCTTTCTTT
TRBV2,TRBJ2-5,.,16,.,CASRERGGVGTETQYF,TGTGCCAGCAGGGAAAGGGGGGGCGTTGGTACAGAGACCCAGTACTTC
TRBV20-1,TRBJ2-7,.,10,.,CSAEDDAQYF,TGCAGTGCAGAAGACGATGCGCAGTACTTC
TRBV7-9,TRBJ2-7,.,14,many,CASSSRQTSYEQYF,TGTGCCAGCAGCTCCCGACAGACTAGCTACGAGCAGTACTTC
TRBV20-1,TRBJ1-2,.,11,.,CSANTGNGYTF,TGCAGTGCGAATACAGGCAATGGCTACACCTTC
TRBV18,TRBJ1-3,.,12,.,CASSPPSHTIYF,TGTGCCAGCTCACCACCTTCGCACACCATATATTTT
TRBV5-1,TRBJ2-5,TRBD2,15,.,CASSLAGTSEETQYF,TGCGCCAGCAGCTTGGCTGGTACTAGCGAAGAGACCCAGTACTTC
TRBV7-6,TRBJ2-7,TRBD2,17,.,CASSLRTSGTSFHEQYF,TGTGCCAGCAGCTTACGGACTAGCGGGACTTCGTTCCACGAGCAGTACTTC
TRBV28,TRBJ1-5,TRBD1,15,once,CASSSTDRGHQPQHF,TGTGCCAGCAGTTCGACCGACAGGGGTCATCAGCCCCAGCATTTT